What follows are 28 T cell receptor beta chains derived from one specimen sequenced in a study of CD8+CD57+ T cells in acquired aplastic anemia. Patients picked for sequencing had shown CD8+CD57+ cell expansion detected by flow cytometry. Genomic DNA acted as the template from which TCR beta VDJ combination and CDR3 sequence profiling were carried out. From the reads, TCRdb called clonotypes with MiXCR, one entry per CDR3 protein. The data contain roughly 250,000 distinct CDR3 sequences, around 82% of them singletons. Sequencing input: sorted CD4+, CD8+, or CD8+CD57+ T cells (not recorded which) from PBMCs. Source of these receptors: a human donor with aplastic anemia.

The gene calls are TRBV5-8 and TRBJ2-7; 9 bases align to TRBD1. The germline V gene has CDR1 SGHTS and CDR2 YDEGEE. V shed 4 bases and J 5 bases; nucleotides not matched to a gene: 7. The CDR3 spans 14 residues. CDR3 DNA: TGTGCCAGCAGCCCCGGGACAGGGTCTCACGAGCAGTACTTC. Its protein product is CASSPGTGSHEQYF. Supplemented by reference TRBV5-8 and TRBJ2-7, the full variable domain reads EAGVTQSPTHLIKTRGQQATLRCSPISGHTSVYWYQQALGLGLQFLLWYDEGEERNRGNFPPRFSGRQFPNYSSELNVNALELEDSALYLCASSPGTGSHEQYFGPGTRLTVT.

The chain uses TRBV7-2 and TRBJ2-7; 7 bases fit TRBD2. This CDR3 has 14 amino acids. Germline trimming cut 2 bases from V and 8 bases from J; bases unmatched to any gene: 9. The V gene's germline CDR1 is SGHTA and CDR2 FQGNSA. CDR3 nucleotide sequence: TGTGCCAGCAGCTTACCGGGAGGAGCCGATAAGCAGTACTTC. It encodes CASSLPGGADKQYF.

The chain couples TRBV9 to TRBJ1-2; possible D gene TRBD1, 6 bases. The CDR3 is made up of 22 amino acids. Germline CDR1 and CDR2: SGDLS and YYNGEE. V dropped 0 bases and J dropped 1 base, with 31 bases sitting between them. The CDR3 DNA follows: TGTGCCAGCAGCGTAGGGACCGCCCGAAATCAGCCCCTTCTGGACAGTAACTATGGCTACACCTTC. Translation gives CASSVGTARNQPLLDSNYGYTF.

V usage is TRBV5-1 and J usage is TRBJ2-1; D may be TRBD2 (6 bases). Trimming left V 4 bases short and J 7 bases short, with 18 bases between. Germline V gives CDR1 SGHRS, CDR2 YFSETQ. The length of the CDR3 is 15 residues. CDR3 bases: TGCGCCAGCAGCCATGCGCGCGGGGCAGGAAATGAGCAGTTCTTC. This sequence encodes CASSHARGAGNEQFF. Combining the CDR3 with reference TRBV5-1 and TRBJ2-1 gives the whole variable domain KAGVTQTPRYLIKTRGQQVTLSCSPISGHRSVSWYQQTPGQGLQFLFEYFSETQRNKGNFPGRFSGRQFSNSRSEMNVSTLELGDSALYLCASSHARGAGNEQFFGPGTRLTVL.

As concerns this clonotype: Sequence at one end of the junction differs from germline and may be a read error. The chain links TRBV5-8 to TRBJ2-5; D perhaps matches TRBD2 (5 bases). CDR3 length: 14 amino acids. CDR1 and CDR2 (germline): SGHTS, YDEGEE. Written as DNA, the CDR3 is TGTGCCACCAGCAGGACCGCGGGCCAAGAGACCCAGTACTTC. Its protein is CATSRTAGQETQYF.

The chain recombines TRBV5-5 with TRBJ1-5; no firm D call. Trimming left V 1 base short and J 0 bases short, with 5 bases between. The CDR3 consists of 14 residues. Germline V CDR1 and CDR2: SGHKS, YYEKEE (reference sequence). The CDR3 is CASSLWGSNQPQHF. In nucleotides, the CDR3 is TGTGCCAGCAGCTTGTGGGGTAGCAATCAGCCCCAGCATTTT.

V is TRBV5-6 and J is TRBJ1-4, with a tentative D call TRBD1 (6 bases). The CDR3 runs 15 residues. Germline V lookup: CDR1 SGHDT, CDR2 YYEEEE. V lost 0 bases, J lost 7 bases, and 13 bases lay in between. The CDR3 coding sequence is TGTGCCAGCAGCTTGGGGGGACAAGGACGTGAAAAACTGTTTTTT. Translated, it gives CASSLGGQGREKLFF.

In regard to this clonotype: Relative to the germline gene, one junction end is altered; a read error may explain this. The rearrangement uses TRBV2 and TRBJ1-1; the D is unclear. The germline V gene encodes CDR1 SNHLY and CDR2 FYNNEI. The CDR3 consists of 15 residues. Here the CDR3 DNA reads TGTGCCAGCGGCTACGCAGGCACAGATCAGGAGTATTTTTGCTTT. Its protein is CASGYAGTDQEYFCF.

The chain combines TRBV7-9 with TRBJ2-6, with TRBD2 matching 9 bases. Germline assignment: CDR1 SEHNR and CDR2 FQNEAQ (reference sequence). This CDR3 is 16 amino acids long. V lost 11 bases and J lost 12; bases outside the gene matches: 20. CDR3 nucleotide sequence: TGTGCCGGACGGTGGGCGGGGGGGAACGGGGACATCGTCCTGACTTTC. Translated, it gives CAGRWAGGNGDIVLTF.

The genes are TRBV7-3 and TRBJ1-5; D gene uncertain. Germline loops: CDR1 SGHTA, CDR2 FQGTGA. The CDR3 is made up of 14 amino acids. V gave up 4 bases and J gave up 13 bases, with 20 bases separating them. CDR3 sequence (DNA): TGTGCCAGCAGCTCGTCGTGGAAGGATGAGACGCAGCATTTT. It is translated as CASSSSWKDETQHF.

A note on this clonotype: The junction departs from germline at one end; a sequencing error may be responsible. The genes are TRBV12-3 or TRBV12-4 and TRBJ2-3, with D possibly TRBD2 on 6 matching bases. CDR3 length equals 14 residues. The CDR3 sequence: CASSSGVYGDTLDF. Written as DNA, the CDR3 is TGTGCCAGCAGTTCGGGGGTATATGGCGATACGCTCGATTTT.

J is TRBJ1-1 and V is TRBV7-3, with a possible D match to TRBD1 (6 bases). V lost 6 bases and J 9 bases, leaving 23 bases between the germline ends. Germline V gene lookup returns CDR1 SGHTA and CDR2 FQGTGA. The CDR3 totals 15 residues. CDR3 residues: CASRRQANAFEQAFF. The CDR3 nucleotides read TGTGCCAGCAGAAGACAGGCCAACGCCTTTGAACAAGCTTTCTTT.

In regard to this clonotype: An end of the junction does not agree with germline; a read error may underlie this. V and J are TRBV7-8 and TRBJ2-3; TRBD2 might be the D (5 bases). Per the germline V gene, CDR1 is SGHVS and CDR2 is FQNEAQ. This CDR3 has 12 amino acids. Here the CDR3 DNA reads TGTGCCAGCAACGTAGCGTCAGATACGGAGAAGTTT. Protein: CASNVASDTEKF.

The V gene is TRBV2, the J gene TRBJ2-3, with D perhaps TRBD1 or TRBD2 (5 bases each). The CDR3 extends over 15 amino acids. The ends were cut back, 8 bases at V and 15 bases at J, with 30 bases in the middle. Per the germline V gene, CDR1 is SNHLY and CDR2 is FYNNEI. The CDR3 here is CASGDGTTDTQNYYF. The CDR3 coding sequence is TGTGCCAGCGGCGACGGGACCACCGATACACAGAATTATTATTTT.

This clonotype was seen only once. This CDR3 is missing its conserved last phenylalanine or tryptophan, likely due to a read error. It is unclear where the CDR3 begins or ends on the DNA, so no DNA is shown, and the CDR3 is as TCRdb lists it. J is TRBJ2-3 and V is TRBV7-9. The germline V gene has CDR1 SEHNR and CDR2 FQNEAQ (reference sequence). The CDR3 has 11 amino acids, counting both end residues. The CDR3 reads CASSSPEARYI.

A single count supports this clonotype. The J gene is TRBJ2-1, the V gene TRBV7-8; possibly TRBD2 for D (5 bases). Germline CDR1 and CDR2: SGHVS and FQNEAQ. V shed 3 bases and J shed 13 bases, with 25 bases lying between them. The CDR3 totals 16 residues. DNA for the CDR3: TGTGCCAGCAGCTTTCAAGGAGGCCGCGATACGCAGTATCAGTTCTTC. Translating it yields CASSFQGGRDTQYQFF. Drawing the rest from reference TRBV7-8 and TRBJ2-1, the complete variable domain is GAGVSQSPRYKVAKRGQDVALRCDPISGHVSLFWYQQALGQGPEFLTYFQNEAQLDKSGLPSDRFFAERPEGSVSTLKIQRTQQEDSAVYLCASSFQGGRDTQYQFFGPGTRLTVL.

V gene TRBV7-9 combines with J gene TRBJ2-4; 8 bases line up with TRBD2. There are 18 residues in the CDR3. V lost 5 bases and J lost 7; bases outside the gene matches: 19. CDR1 is SEHNR and CDR2 is FQNEAQ in the germline V gene (reference sequence). CDR3 residues: CASSVAGGLDTQYNIQYF. As DNA, the CDR3 is TGTGCCAGCAGCGTGGCGGGAGGTCTCGATACGCAGTATAACATTCAGTACTTC.

The CDR3 loop is CASSLDVTIAYGYTF. CDR3 nucleotide sequence: TGTGCCAGCAGCTTAGATGTTACCATAGCCTATGGCTACACCTTC. The chain carries TRBV7-3 and TRBJ1-2; D unclear. The CDR3 length is 15 residues. In germline, CDR1 is SGHTA, CDR2 FQGTGA. Trimming cost V 2 bases and J 4 bases, with 14 bases left between them.

With regard to this clonotype: The junction and the germline gene differ at one end; a read error may be behind it. This chain joins TRBV9 and TRBJ1-6; no clear D gene. This CDR3 is 14 amino acids long. Germline V lookup: CDR1 SGDLS, CDR2 YYNGEE. CDR3 residues: CASSVDAGDGPDNF. The CDR3 DNA follows: TGTGCCAGCAGCGTGGACGCGGGAGACGGACCAGATAACTTT.

The rearrangement uses TRBV7-2 and TRBJ1-1; D gene ambiguous. V was shortened by 6 bases and J by 0 bases, with 20 bases between the two germline ends. The CDR3 runs to 17 residues. Germline lookup yields CDR1 SGHTA and CDR2 FQGNSA. CDR3 in DNA: TGTGCCAGCAGGGAAGAGGACTATCCCATGCTGAACACTGAAGCTTTCTTT. It codes for CASREEDYPMLNTEAFF. Supplemented by reference TRBV7-2 and TRBJ1-1, the full variable domain reads GAGVSQSPSNKVTEKGKDVELRCDPISGHTALYWYRQSLGQGLEFLIYFQGNSAPDKSGLPSDRFSAERTGGSVSTLTIQRTQQEDSAVYLCASREEDYPMLNTEAFFGQGTRLTVV.

The chain has TRBV19 and TRBJ2-1, with a weak D call TRBD2 (7 bases). Trimming shortened V by 1 base and J by 8 bases, and 9 bases separated the two germline ends. CDR3 length: 13 amino acids. The V gene's germline CDR1 is LNHDA and CDR2 SQIVND (reference sequence). This chain's CDR3 is CASSIAGGDEQFF. For the CDR3, the DNA is TGTGCCAGTAGTATAGCGGGGGGCGATGAGCAGTTCTTC.

The gene calls are TRBV29-1 and TRBJ1-1; 8 nucleotides agree with TRBD1. V gave up 5 bases and J gave up 0 bases; unmatched junction bases: 14. There are 17 residues in the CDR3. Germline-derived CDR1 and CDR2 are SQVTM and ANQGSEA. CDR3 sequence: CSVKGGAGGLMNTEAFF. Here the CDR3 DNA reads TGCAGCGTTAAGGGGGGGGCAGGGGGCCTGATGAACACTGAAGCTTTCTTT.

This clonotype was picked up many times. J is TRBJ1-4 and V is TRBV18, with D uncertain. The CDR3 covers 15 residues. CDR1 KGHSH and CDR2 LQKENI come from the germline V gene. Trimming left V 6 bases short and J 5 bases short, with 16 bases between. The CDR3 loop is CASSQYRRPNEKLFF. In DNA form, the CDR3 reads TGTGCCAGCTCGCAATACAGAAGACCCAATGAAAAACTGTTTTTT.

In its sample, this clonotype was seen a few times. One junction end does not reproduce the germline sequence, and a read error may be involved. V is TRBV2 and J is TRBJ2-3; possible D gene TRBD2, 6 bases. Germline V gene lookup returns CDR1 SNHLY and CDR2 FYNNEI. The CDR3 is 14 amino acids. The CDR3 sequence: CASSWEDGNNTQFF. DNA for the CDR3: TGTGCCAGCAGTTGGGAGGATGGTAACAATACGCAGTTTTTC.

On this clonotype itself: Because the CDR3 is missing its conserved closing phenylalanine or tryptophan, this is likely a read error. The DNA is left out, because the CDR3 cannot be placed on it with certainty; the CDR3 is given as TCRdb lists it. CDR3 sequence reads: CASGDGGADTQYFGLG. The chain is built from TRBV2 and TRBJ2-1; TRBD1 is the table's D call and was not checked against the DNA. From its first to its last residue, the CDR3 has 16 amino acids. Germline lookup yields CDR1 SNHLY and CDR2 FYNNEI.

The rearrangement links TRBV2 to TRBJ2-1; possibly TRBD1 for D (6 bases). V dropped 3 bases and J dropped 8 bases, with 11 bases sitting between them. The V gene's germline CDR1 is SNHLY and CDR2 FYNNEI. The length of the CDR3 is 13 residues. CDR3 region: CASSDGGHHEQFF. In DNA form, the CDR3 reads TGTGCCAGCAGTGATGGGGGACACCATGAGCAGTTCTTC.

The CDR3 sequence is CASSIGGIDEQFF. The CDR3 DNA is TGTGCCAGCAGTATTGGGGGGATCGATGAGCAGTTCTTC. J is TRBJ2-1 and V is TRBV7-2; maybe TRBD2 (6 bases). Germline V lookup: CDR1 SGHTA, CDR2 FQGNSA. The V gene lost 6 bases and the J gene lost 8 bases, with 14 bases spanning the gap. The CDR3 has 13 residues.

A single count supports this clonotype. The V and J genes are TRBV7-9 and TRBJ2-1; 9 bases align to TRBD1. This CDR3 is 15 amino acids long. Germline V gene sequence: CDR1 SEHNR, CDR2 FQNEAQ (reference sequence). The trim removed 4 bases at V and 15 bases at J, leaving 16 bases unmatched. The CDR3 DNA is TGTGCCAGCAGCTCCGGACAGGGGTCGTATGATAAACTGTTCTTC. This gives the protein CASSSGQGSYDKLFF.